The sequence of this T cell receptor beta chain was determined in a study of T cell responses to AZD1222 COVID-19 vaccine. Trimming took off 4 bases at V and 2 bases at J, with 14 bases between the two ends. This CDR3 is 14 amino acids long. The V gene's germline CDR1 is SQVTM and CDR2 ANQGSEA. Sequenced by immunoSEQ multiplex PCR; TCRdb stores in-frame clones only, minus some. The repertoire holds nearly 95,000 clones, with approximately 92% as singletons. The sequence derives from an adult who received the AZD1222 COVID-19 vaccine. This chain connects TRBV29-1 to TRBJ1-1; D gene uncertain. The starting material was peripheral blood, obtained 28 days after the second AZD1222 dose. The CDR3 nucleotides read TGCAGCGTTGGGACCGCGGCCCTTAACACTGAAGCTTTCTTT. Residues: CSVGTAALNTEAFF.